This passage covers 9 T cell receptor beta chains from one sample sequenced in a study of blood T cells in healthy people across ages. Primers used in a second PCR of about 6 to 11 cycles were a sample-barcoded 5' primer and a J-beta primer mix. One entry per CDR3 protein results from TCRdb running MiXCR on the 5' RACE reads. The data contain 1,300,000 or so distinct CDR3 sequences, almost 60% of them singletons. The sequenced sample consisted of blood. The receptor source for this set is a man aged 18 to 29 in good health.

The J gene is TRBJ2-3, the V gene TRBV10-1, with 8 positions matching TRBD1. CDR1 and CDR2 from the germline V gene are WNHNN and SYGVQD (reference sequence). This CDR3 comprises 15 residues. V was clipped by 8 bases and J by 5 bases; unmatched bases: 12. DNA for the CDR3: TGCGCCAGCGCCGACGGACAGGGTGGTAAAGATACGCAGTATTTT. Translation: CASADGQGGKDTQYF.

V is TRBV7-9 and J is TRBJ2-5, with 12 bases identical to TRBD2. The end of the DNA is better explained by TRBJ2-7, so the J call may be wrong. CDR1 is SEHNR and CDR2 is FQNEAQ in the germline V gene (reference sequence). The CDR3 extends over 17 amino acids. DNA of the CDR3: TGTGCCAGCAGCTTGTCGACTCGGACTAGCGGGAACGGCGAGCAGTACTTC. It yields the protein CASSLSTRTSGNGEQYF.

J is TRBJ2-5 and V is TRBV20-1; 7 nucleotides line up with TRBD2. Trimming removed 5 bases from V and 4 bases from J; junction bases left unmatched: 4. Germline lookup yields CDR1 DFQATT and CDR2 SNEGSKA (reference sequence). CDR3 length equals 12 residues. CDR3 nucleotides: TGCAGTGCTGGGACTATCATAGAGACCCAGTACTTC. Protein sequence: CSAGTIIETQYF.

This clonotype was picked up a small number of times. This chain links TRBV7-2 with TRBJ2-5; TRBD1 matches at 11 bases. This CDR3 region has 17 residues. Losses at the gene ends were 2 bases for V and 5 bases for J; bases not matched to a gene: 10. In germline, CDR1 is SGHTA, CDR2 FQGNSA. The CDR3, as DNA: TGTGCCAGCAGCTTATTCCTCCGGACAGGGGGCTTGGAGACCCAGTACTTC. It codes for CASSLFLRTGGLETQYF.

The rearrangement uses TRBV27 and TRBJ2-7; no clear D gene. Germline V gene lookup returns CDR1 MNHEY and CDR2 SMNVEV (reference sequence). Trimming pared 0 bases from V and 10 bases from J, leaving 13 bases between. The CDR3 covers 13 residues. The DNA for the CDR3 is TGTGCCAGCAGTTTATCTGGCCACCTGTTTCAGTACTTC. The encoded protein is CASSLSGHLFQYF.

V gene TRBV18 combines with J gene TRBJ1-1; D is ambiguous. CDR1 KGHSH and CDR2 LQKENI come from the germline V gene. V was pared by 3 bases and J by 5 bases, with 10 bases between. This CDR3 region has 13 residues. CDR3 nucleotide sequence: TGTGCCAGCTCACCGAAGGGAGGGACTGAAGCTTTCTTT. Protein sequence: CASSPKGGTEAFF.

The chain recombines TRBV20-1 with TRBJ2-3; 11 bases agree with TRBD2. Per germline, CDR1 DFQATT and CDR2 SNEGSKA (reference sequence). This CDR3 region has 15 residues. With V trimmed by 4 bases and J by 1 base, 4 bases remained unmatched. In DNA, the CDR3 is TGCAGTGCTACCGGGACTAGCGGACGCACAGATACGCAGTATTTT. Its protein is CSATGTSGRTDTQYF.

In the case of this clonotype: This may be a read error: a much more frequent sequence differs by one nucleotide. The CDR3, as DNA: TGTGCCACCGGGGAGGGCAATCAGCCCCAGCATTTT. Amino acids: CATGEGNQPQHF. V gene TRBV10-3 combines with J gene TRBJ1-5; D unresolved. Germline CDR1 ENHRY, CDR2 SYGVKD. The CDR3 totals 12 residues. V gave up 10 bases and J gave up 2 bases, with 9 bases separating them.

The J gene is TRBJ1-1, the V gene TRBV29-1; D gene uncertain. V lost 7 bases and J lost 8, with 17 bases in between. CDR1 and CDR2 from the germline V gene are SQVTM and ANQGSEA. This CDR3 comprises 12 residues. In nucleotides, the CDR3 is TGCAGCGGTCGGGTGTCTACCTGGGAAGCTTTCTTT. It translates to CSGRVSTWEAFF.